The sample holds a few counts of the clone carrying this T cell receptor beta chain. Its matching antigen is unknown. TCRdb re-called the 5' RACE reads through MiXCR, storing one row per CDR3 protein. The table has about 480,000 distinct CDR3 sequences, 11% to 15% seen once. These data are taken from a study of identical twins. General observations from the study: An excess of low generation probability was shown by twin-shared out-of-frame alpha sequences. Weaker excess twin sharing was seen among beta out-of-frame sequences.

The same sample was also used in a study of yellow fever vaccine responses in identical twins.

This clonotype was obtained from a woman between 18 and 29 years old in good health. Specimen: CD4+ T cells sorted from blood.

The CDR3 sequence: CASSKSSNEKLFF. The CDR3 DNA is TGCGCCAGCAGCAAATCGAGCAATGAAAAACTGTTTTTT. The J gene is TRBJ1-4, the V gene TRBV5-1; D not resolved. Germline V gives CDR1 SGHRS, CDR2 YFSETQ. V was pared by 4 bases and J by 5 bases, with 9 bases between. The CDR3 totals 13 residues.